A single sample is the source of the 32 T cell receptor beta chains below, sequenced in a study of shared clonotypes between healthy human individuals. The assay was immunoSEQ multiplex PCR, and TCRdb's table has in-frame clones only and misses some. The profile covers some 2.1 million clones, with approximately 95% appearing a single time and 0.85% to 1.3% taken by the ten largest. Naivety among CD8 cells was defined by CD45RO negativity and positive CCR7 selection, thereby excluding terminally differentiated effector memory CD45RA+ cells. The sample was naive CD8+ T cells sorted from blood. The receptors were sampled from a man between 18 and 35 years old in good health.

This clone is a singleton in its sample. The rearrangement links TRBV11-3 to TRBJ2-1; D unclear. V was clipped by 5 bases and J by 5 bases, with 10 bases between them. The CDR3 extends over 13 amino acids. CDR1 is SGHNT, CDR2 YENEEA, per germline. This CDR3 reads CASSAQNDNEQFF. The DNA for the CDR3 is TGTGCCAGCAGCGCCCAAAACGACAATGAGCAGTTCTTC.

In its sample, this clone was seen once. The chain carries TRBV27 and TRBJ2-3; 7 bases fit TRBD2. This CDR3 comprises 16 residues. The V segment lost 3 bases and the J segment 4 bases; nucleotides outside the gene matches: 10. Germline V gives CDR1 MNHEY, CDR2 SMNVEV (reference sequence). CDR3 nucleotides: TGTGCCAGCAGTTTCTTATCACTAGCGATCCCAGATACGCAGTATTTT. This codes for CASSFLSLAIPDTQYF.

This clone was counted a single time. The chain links TRBV21-1 to TRBJ1-2. TRBV21-1 is a documented pseudogene. CDR3 length: 16 residues. The CDR3 nucleotides read TGTGCCAGCAGCAAAGAGTTTAGGGATTGCATCTATGGCTACACCTTC. Protein sequence: CASSKEFRDCIYGYTF.

This clone was seen once. CDR3 nucleotide sequence: TGTGCCACCCGGGAAGGGTCCTCCTACGAGCAGTACTTC. It encodes CATREGSSYEQYF. The rearrangement links TRBV19 to TRBJ2-7, with a possible D match to TRBD2 (5 bases). The CDR3 is made up of 13 amino acids. From germline, CDR1 is LNHDA and CDR2 SQIVND (reference sequence). V gave up 10 bases and J gave up 0 bases, with 13 bases separating them.

The chain uses TRBV7-9 and TRBJ1-1; 7 positions match TRBD1. This CDR3 spans 13 amino acids. Germline V gene lookup returns CDR1 SEHNR and CDR2 FQNEAQ (reference sequence). V lost 1 base to trimming and J lost 6 bases; unmatched junction nucleotides: 2. For the CDR3, the DNA is TGTGCCAGCAGCTTAGTAGGGGGCGCTGAAGCTTTCTTT. It yields the protein CASSLVGGAEAFF.

The rearrangement links TRBV2 to TRBJ2-7, with 7 bases that match TRBD1. The CDR3 totals 15 residues. Germline V lookup: CDR1 SNHLY, CDR2 FYNNEI. V lost 5 bases, J lost 5 bases, and 12 bases stayed unmatched. The CDR3 reads CASSPPQGWVHEQYF. The CDR3 DNA is TGTGCCAGCAGTCCCCCACAGGGGTGGGTCCACGAGCAGTACTTC. Full variable domain (rest looked up from reference TRBV2 and TRBJ2-7): EPEVTQTPSHQVTQMGQEVILRCVPISNHLYFYWYRQILGQKVEFLVSFYNNEISEKSEIFDDQFSVERPDGSNFTLKIRSTKLEDSAMYFCASSPPQGWVHEQYFGPGTRLTVT.

The chain has TRBV4-3 and TRBJ2-3; possibly TRBD1 for D (5 bases). The CDR3 length is 14 residues. Germline V gene lookup returns CDR1 LGHNA and CDR2 YSLEER. Between the trimmed V and J ends, which lost 0 bases and 6 bases, there was a span of 10 bases. The CDR3 loop is CASSQDLRVDTQYF. The DNA for the CDR3 is TGCGCCAGCAGCCAAGATCTCAGGGTTGATACGCAGTATTTT.

V usage is TRBV27 and J usage is TRBJ2-7, with a tentative D call TRBD1 (5 bases). The CDR3 has 12 amino acids. Trimming cost V 8 bases and J 2 bases, with 10 bases left between them. Germline-derived CDR1 and CDR2 are MNHEY and SMNVEV (reference sequence). CDR3 nucleotides: TGTGCCAGCGGCAGGGCAGCCTACGAGCAGTACTTC. Its translation is CASGRAAYEQYF.

The chain has TRBV7-2 and TRBJ2-7; either TRBD1 or TRBD2 may supply D (6 bases each). This CDR3 has 14 residues. The ends were cut back, 6 bases at V and 0 bases at J, with 12 bases in the middle. Germline CDR1 is SGHTA and CDR2 is FQGNSA. The CDR3 reads CASRLWGASYEQYF. The CDR3 nucleotides read TGTGCCAGCAGACTGTGGGGGGCCTCCTACGAGCAGTACTTC.

The gene calls are TRBV25-1 and TRBJ1-2; 10 bases are shared with TRBD1. This CDR3 comprises 15 residues. The J segment lost 8 bases and the V segment lost 8 bases, leaving 14 bases of the junction unmatched. CDR1 and CDR2 from the germline V gene are MGHDK and SYGVNS. The DNA for the CDR3 is TGTGCCAGCTGGGGGCCGGGACAGGGGAAAGGGGGCTACACCTTC. It specifies CASWGPGQGKGGYTF.

The chain employs TRBV5-4 and TRBJ2-7; TRBD2 aligns across 9 bases. V shed 4 bases, J shed 1 base, and the junction held 9 bases outside the gene matches. CDR1 and CDR2 (germline): SGHNT, YYREEE (reference sequence). The CDR3 is 16 residues long. The CDR3 region has the DNA TGTGCCAGCAGCCACCGGGGTAGCGGGAGTTCCTACGAGCAGTACTTC. It codes for CASSHRGSGSSYEQYF.

This clone was counted a single time. This chain joins TRBV6-5 and TRBJ2-7; maybe TRBD2 (5 bases). V lost 5 bases and J 3 bases, leaving 11 bases between the germline ends. This CDR3 has 13 residues. CDR1 and CDR2 (germline): MNHEY, SVGAGI. Here the CDR3 reads CASSPSAVYEQYF. CDR3 DNA sequence: TGTGCCAGCAGTCCCTCAGCGGTCTACGAGCAGTACTTC.

The chain combines TRBV6-1 with TRBJ2-3, with 8 bases matching TRBD2. The CDR3 runs to 17 residues. Losses at the gene ends were 3 bases for V and 3 bases for J; bases not matched to a gene: 11. Germline V lookup: CDR1 MNHNS, CDR2 SASEGT. Here the CDR3 reads CASSEKRGNERTDTQYF. In nucleotides, the CDR3 is TGTGCCAGCAGTGAGAAGCGGGGGAACGAGAGGACAGATACGCAGTATTTT.

About this clone itself: The sample carries other DNA sequences with the same CDR3. The chain employs TRBV27 and TRBJ2-3; D is possibly TRBD1 (6 bases). Per germline, CDR1 MNHEY and CDR2 SMNVEV (reference sequence). Trimming took off 6 bases at V and 6 bases at J, with 10 bases between the two ends. There are 12 residues in the CDR3. The CDR3 here is CASSLRGDTQYF. Written as DNA, the CDR3 is TGTGCCAGCAGCCTGAGGGGGGATACGCAGTATTTT.

The chain couples TRBV2 to TRBJ2-7; no reliable D call. The CDR3 spans 14 residues. Germline V gene sequence: CDR1 SNHLY, CDR2 FYNNEI. Trimming pared 6 bases from V and 1 base from J, leaving 13 bases between. CDR3 nucleotides: TGTGCCAGCAGCGCCCGGTCTAGTTCCTACGAGCAGTACTTC. Amino acids: CASSARSSSYEQYF.

The chain employs TRBV7-9 and TRBJ2-5; 8 bases are a match to TRBD1. There are 15 residues in the CDR3. V gave up 5 bases and J gave up 2 bases; unmatched junction bases: 7. The germline V gene encodes CDR1 SEHNR and CDR2 FQNEAQ (reference sequence). For the CDR3, the DNA is TGTGCCAGCAGCCGCTTCGACAGGGGACAAGAGACCCAGTACTTC. Translated, it gives CASSRFDRGQETQYF.

This chain uses TRBV5-4 with TRBJ2-7; 7 bases map to TRBD1. V was clipped by 3 bases and J by 6 bases; unmatched bases: 6. The CDR3 is made up of 13 amino acids. The germline CDR1 and CDR2 sequences are SGHNT and YYREEE (reference sequence). CDR3 residues: CASSSRQGLEQYF. CDR3 in DNA: TGTGCCAGCAGCTCTCGACAGGGTCTCGAGCAGTACTTC.

The chain has TRBV5-1 and TRBJ2-7; TRBD2 aligns across 12 bases. V shed 2 bases and J 0 bases; nucleotides not matched to a gene: 6. The CDR3 is made up of 17 amino acids. Germline CDR1 reads SGHRS; CDR2 reads YFSETQ. For the CDR3, the DNA is TGCGCCAGCAGCTTAGGGACTAGCGGGTCGAGCTCCTACGAGCAGTACTTC. This codes for CASSLGTSGSSSYEQYF.

As for this clone: Other DNA sequences in this sample translate to the same CDR3. The gene calls are TRBV5-6 and TRBJ1-2, with D tentatively TRBD1 (5 bases). The V end was cut by 0 bases, the J end by 7 bases, with 10 bases between. CDR1 is SGHDT, CDR2 YYEEEE, per germline. The length of the CDR3 is 13 residues. The chain's CDR3 is CASSLGQGGGYTF. CDR3 nucleotides: TGTGCCAGCAGCTTGGGGCAGGGAGGTGGCTACACCTTC.

V usage is TRBV7-9 and J usage is TRBJ2-1; 11 positions agree with TRBD2. The ends lost 3 bases at V and 8 bases at J; junction bases unmatched: 12. CDR3 length: 17 amino acids. Germline V gives CDR1 SEHNR, CDR2 FQNEAQ (reference sequence). The CDR3 loop is CASSFALGTSGGDEQFF. CDR3 nucleotides: TGTGCCAGCAGCTTTGCGCTAGGGACTAGCGGTGGGGATGAGCAGTTCTTC.

This rearrangement joins TRBV6-6 to TRBJ2-7; unclear D gene. Trimming took 5 bases from V and 5 from J, leaving 13 bases between them. This CDR3 has 13 amino acids. Germline-derived CDR1 and CDR2 are MNHNY and SVGAGI (reference sequence). This chain's CDR3 is CASSTRPRDEQYF. In DNA form, the CDR3 reads TGTGCCAGCAGTACTCGTCCACGCGACGAGCAGTACTTC.

This clone was seen just once. A much larger clone sits a single nucleotide away, making a read error possible. Other DNA sequences in this specimen translate into the identical CDR3. The chain employs TRBV2 and TRBJ2-7, with TRBD1 as a possible D gene (5 bases). Trimming removed 3 bases from V and 3 bases from J, with 9 bases in between. Germline V lookup: CDR1 SNHLY, CDR2 FYNNEI. This CDR3 contains 13 residues. CDR3 sequence reads: CASSEGQDYEQYF. The CDR3 nucleotides read TGTGCCAGCAGTGAGGGGCAGGACTACGAGCAGTACTTC.

The V call is TRBV27, the J call TRBJ2-7; TRBD1 matches 8 bases. This CDR3 is 15 amino acids long. Germline trimming cut 7 bases from V and 3 bases from J; bases unmatched to any gene: 11. Germline loops: CDR1 MNHEY, CDR2 SMNVEV (reference sequence). The CDR3 coding sequence is TGTGCCAGCACCTATACCGGGACAGGACTCTACGAGCAGTACTTC. Encoded protein: CASTYTGTGLYEQYF.

CDR3 region: CASSPPGQGSGELFF. For the CDR3, the DNA is TGTGCCAGCAGCCCGCCGGGACAGGGAAGCGGGGAGCTGTTTTTT. V usage is TRBV5-4 and J usage is TRBJ2-2, with TRBD1 matching 9 bases. The length of the CDR3 is 15 residues. Trimming at V came to 4 bases and at J to 7 bases, leaving 8 bases not matched to a gene. Germline V gives CDR1 SGHNT, CDR2 YYREEE (reference sequence). Full variable domain (missing parts from reference TRBV5-4 and TRBJ2-2): ETGVTQSPTHLIKTRGQQVTLRCSSQSGHNTVSWYQQALGQGPQFIFQYYREEENGRGNFPPRFSGLQFPNYSSELNVNALELDDSALYLCASSPPGQGSGELFFGEGSRLTVL.

The chain employs TRBV9 and TRBJ1-5, with D unresolved. Germline V gene lookup returns CDR1 SGDLS and CDR2 YYNGEE. The CDR3 runs to 14 residues. V dropped 3 bases and J dropped 1 base, with 8 bases sitting between them. The CDR3 DNA follows: TGTGCCAGCAGCGCCGGGTGGAGCAATCAGCCCCAGCATTTT. Protein sequence: CASSAGWSNQPQHF.

The chain is built from TRBV5-6 and TRBJ1-4; D unresolved. In germline, CDR1 is SGHDT, CDR2 YYEEEE. CDR3 length: 16 amino acids. V was pared by 4 bases and J by 5 bases, with 18 bases between. The CDR3 reads CASSAGPFLVNEKLFF. CDR3 nucleotides: TGTGCCAGCAGCGCGGGTCCATTCCTGGTGAATGAAAAACTGTTTTTT.

With respect to this clone: Other DNA sequences in this sample translate to the same CDR3. The rearrangement uses TRBV4-1 and TRBJ2-7, with 8 bases lining up with TRBD1. Losses at the gene ends were 3 bases for V and 4 bases for J; bases not matched to a gene: 2. The germline V gene has CDR1 MGHRA and CDR2 YSYEKL. The CDR3 loop spans 13 amino acids. CDR3: CASSHRQGYEQYF. CDR3 nucleotide sequence: TGCGCCAGCAGCCACCGACAGGGGTACGAGCAGTACTTC.

The chain joins TRBV9 to TRBJ1-2; 9 nucleotides match TRBD1. The CDR3 runs to 15 residues. V was clipped by 0 bases and J by 9 bases; unmatched bases: 9. CDR1 is SGDLS, CDR2 YYNGEE, per germline. The chain's CDR3 is CASSVGGTGYESYTF. The DNA of the CDR3 is TGTGCCAGCAGCGTAGGGGGGACAGGGTATGAGAGCTACACCTTC.

The V gene is TRBV6-5, the J gene TRBJ1-2; D gene unclear. The germline V and J ends were trimmed by 4 bases and 3 bases, with 15 bases remaining between them. The CDR3 spans 15 residues. CDR1 and CDR2 from the germline V gene are MNHEY and SVGAGI. CDR3 loop: CASSFSEGKYYGYTF. DNA for the CDR3: TGTGCCAGCAGTTTTTCAGAAGGGAAATACTATGGCTACACCTTC.

The rearrangement links TRBV5-6 to TRBJ1-6; D call uncertain. The CDR3 contains 12 residues. Trimming left V 2 bases short and J 8 bases short, with 5 bases between. Germline V gives CDR1 SGHDT, CDR2 YYEEEE. The CDR3 DNA follows: TGTGCCAGCAGCTTCCATGATTCACCCCTCCACTTT. Its translation: CASSFHDSPLHF.

The table lists this clone with a count of one. This same CDR3 is encoded by further DNA sequences in the sample. Written as DNA, the CDR3 is TGTGCCAGCAGCTTAGCGGGTAGCCAAGAGACCCAGTACTTC. Translating it yields CASSLAGSQETQYF. V usage is TRBV7-3 and J usage is TRBJ2-5; a weak D match, TRBD2 (5 bases). V was cut by 2 bases and J by 1 base, with 8 bases left in between. The CDR3 is made up of 14 amino acids. CDR1 and CDR2 from the germline V gene are SGHTA and FQGTGA.

J is TRBJ1-1 and V is TRBV4-3, with D uncertain. Germline V gene data show CDR1 as LGHNA and CDR2 as YSLEER. Deletions cut 5 bases from V and 1 base from J, with 8 bases between. This CDR3 region has 13 residues. The CDR3 region is CASSWERNTEAFF. CDR3 coding DNA: TGCGCCAGCAGCTGGGAGAGGAACACTGAAGCTTTCTTT.